The rows below give T cell receptor beta chains drawn from one sample of a study of T cell clones after liver transplantation. Sequencing used immunoSEQ multiplex PCR; TCRdb keeps in-frame clones, though not all of them. The sample has tens of thousands of clones, 70% seen once. The sequences come from CD4+ T cells from blood, collected at the approximately 16-month timepoint. These receptors all come from a human patient who received a liver transplant. Some of the T cells may derive from the graft donor. CDR3s include the opening cysteine and the closing phenylalanine or tryptophan. The listing skips clone size in some rows; elsewhere it reads once, few, many or a size class.

j_gene | v_gene | abundance | CDR3aa
TRBJ2-1 | TRBV28 | - | CASSILAGEPFF
TRBJ1-1 | TRBV9 | few | CASRRDSETEAFF
TRBJ2-5 | TRBV5-1 | - | CASSLAPQTGTETQYF
TRBJ1-4 | TRBV28 | - | CASRTLDGEEKLFF
TRBJ1-5 | TRBV21-1 | once | CASSKLRQTDSNQPQHF
TRBJ2-1 | TRBV7-6 | once | CASSPGLAGATSSYNEQFF
TRBJ1-4 | TRBV6-1 | - | CASRGTGGGEKLFF
TRBJ2-6 | TRBV6-1 | - | CASSEAQGSSGANVLTF
TRBJ2-2 | TRBV6-5 | - | CASSYRGAGELFF
TRBJ1-3 | TRBV28 | - | CASTRQWGEGNTIYF
TRBJ2-5 | TRBV7-2 | - | CASNEGQGLETQYF
TRBJ2-5 | TRBV18 | - | CASSPQANQETQYF
TRBJ2-7 | TRBV5-8 | - | CASQGPGTTYEQYF
TRBJ2-5 | TRBV27 | - | CASRLAGGQQETQYF
TRBJ1-5 | TRBV2 | once | CASRREETDHQPQHF
TRBJ2-4 | TRBV5-5 | - | CASTDGQGGLQNIQYF
TRBJ2-3 | TRBV7-2 | - | CASSHGTSGSWGTDTQYF
TRBJ1-5 | TRBV18 | - | CASSPVRAGNQPQHF
TRBJ2-5 | TRBV5-1 | - | CASSLVQAGGSETQYF
TRBJ1-3 | TRBV19 | - | CASSSEGGNTIYF
TRBJ1-2 | TRBV7-2 | few | CASTWDRTRGYTF